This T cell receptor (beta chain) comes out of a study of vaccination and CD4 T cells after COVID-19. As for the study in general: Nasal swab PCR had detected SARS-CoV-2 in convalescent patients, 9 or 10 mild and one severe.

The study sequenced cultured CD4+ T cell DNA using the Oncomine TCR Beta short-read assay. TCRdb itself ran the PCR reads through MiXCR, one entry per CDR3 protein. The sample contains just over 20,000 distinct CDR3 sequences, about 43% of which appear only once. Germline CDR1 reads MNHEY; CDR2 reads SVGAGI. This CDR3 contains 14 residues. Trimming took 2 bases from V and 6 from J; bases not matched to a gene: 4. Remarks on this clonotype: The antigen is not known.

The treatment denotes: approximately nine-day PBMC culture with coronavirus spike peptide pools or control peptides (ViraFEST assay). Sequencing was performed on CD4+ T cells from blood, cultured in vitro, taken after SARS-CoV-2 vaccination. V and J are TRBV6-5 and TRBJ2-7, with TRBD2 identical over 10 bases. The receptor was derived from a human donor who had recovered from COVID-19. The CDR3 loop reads CASSYTGTSAEQYF. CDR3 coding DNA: TGTGCCAGCAGTTACACGGGGACTAGCGCCGAGCAGTACTTC.